The T cell receptor beta chain under discussion was sequenced for a study of human T cells and chemical hapten exposure. This clonotype was seen ten or more times. Per the germline V gene, CDR1 is MNHEY and CDR2 is SVGAGI. The CDR3 runs to 13 residues. V dropped 7 bases and J dropped 9; count of bases not matched to a gene: 6. TCRdb reanalysed the RACE reads using MiXCR and keeps one entry per CDR3 protein. The sample shows 380,000 or so distinct CDR3 sequences, approximately 5% of them seen only once. Time point reported: patch test 1, 2 weeks after DPC sensitization. Treatment noted: therapeutic diphenylcyclopropenone sensitization with weekly scalp DPC.

Sequencing was performed on whole blood, taken in connection with sensitization to the hapten diphenylcyclopropenone (DPC). The chain couples TRBV6-5 to TRBJ1-6; 7 nucleotides match TRBD1. This TCR derives from a woman in her forties or fifties with alopecia areata. Some clones in this sample may be carry-over from other donors' samples. CDR3 loop: CASNTGVSSPLHF. In DNA form, the CDR3 reads TGTGCCAGCAATACAGGGGTGAGTTCACCCCTCCACTTT.